These T cell receptor beta chains were read from a single sample in a study of blood T cell repertoires in COVID-19. TCRdb's table, derived via immunoSEQ multiplex PCR, lists solely in-frame clones and lacks some. Here the sample spans 60,000 or so clones, approximately 90% being singletons. Sequenced material: peripheral blood. Receptor source: a human donor in a cohort sampled during active COVID-19. CDR3s include the opening cysteine and the closing phenylalanine or tryptophan. A D gene is named only where the DNA matches it firmly. A clone size is listed for some rows: how often the clone was seen (once, few, many), or a class if it is expanded.

d_gene	v_gene	j_gene	abundance	CDR3aa	CDR3nt
TRBD1	TRBV27	TRBJ2-7	NA	CASSRTGGVNEQYF	TGTGCCAGCAGTCGGACAGGGGGGGTTAACGAGCAGTACTTC
TRBD2	TRBV9	TRBJ2-1	NA	CASSVPGGGSLHEQFF	TGTGCCAGCAGCGTCCCTGGGGGGGGGAGCCTCCATGAGCAGTTCTTC
NA	TRBV6-2/TRBV6-3	TRBJ2-5	once	CASSRWRETQYF	TGTGCCAGCAGCCGGTGGAGGGAGACCCAGTACTTC
TRBD2	TRBV7-3	TRBJ2-7	NA	CASSSLGGSYEQYF	TGTGCCAGCAGCTCTCTGGGGGGGTCCTACGAGCAGTACTTC
NA	TRBV7-2	TRBJ2-7	NA	CASSLTPGYEQYF	TGTGCCAGCAGCTTAACCCCCGGCTACGAGCAGTACTTC
NA	TRBV2	TRBJ2-2	NA	CAATPGHPNTGELFF	TGTGCCGCCACACCGGGACATCCGAACACCGGGGAGCTGTTTTTT
TRBD1	TRBV27	TRBJ2-6	NA	CASSSGQGSGANVLTF	TGTGCCAGCAGTTCCGGACAGGGCTCTGGGGCCAACGTCCTGACTTTC
TRBD1	TRBV4-2	TRBJ2-3	NA	CASSPLGTGVTDTQYF	TGTGCCAGCAGCCCTTTAGGGACAGGGGTCACAGATACGCAGTATTTT
TRBD1	TRBV4-1	TRBJ1-6	NA	CASSQGAFRGNSPLHF	TGCGCCAGCAGCCAAGGGGCCTTCAGGGGGAATTCACCCCTCCACTTT
TRBD1	TRBV6-5	TRBJ2-5	once	CASNQGTGGRQTQYF	TGTGCCAGCAACCAAGGGACAGGGGGTCGGCAGACCCAGTACTTC
TRBD1	TRBV29-1	TRBJ2-5	NA	CSGTGQETQYF	TGCAGCGGGACAGGGCAAGAGACCCAGTACTTC
TRBD1	TRBV6-6	TRBJ2-7	NA	CASSSLTGTYEQYF	TGTGCCAGCAGTTCGTTGACAGGGACCTACGAGCAGTACTTC
NA	TRBV6-2/TRBV6-3	TRBJ1-5	NA	CASSWGLRTLNQPQHF	TGTGCCAGCAGTTGGGGACTACGGACCCTCAATCAGCCCCAGCATTTT
NA	TRBV7-9	TRBJ1-2	NA	CASSSKGDTPYGYTF	TGTGCCAGCAGCTCAAAGGGGGACACCCCCTATGGCTACACCTTC
TRBD2	TRBV5-5	TRBJ2-1	NA	CASTLGGDSLSHEQFF	TGTGCCAGCACCCTGGGGGGGGATAGCCTGTCCCATGAGCAGTTCTTC
TRBD2	TRBV2	TRBJ2-3	NA	CASSEIAGDRPDTQYF	TGTGCCAGCAGTGAGATAGCGGGAGACAGGCCAGATACGCAGTATTTT
NA	TRBV6-5	TRBJ2-3	NA	CASSYGGAGTDTQYF	TGTGCCAGCAGTTACGGGGGGGCTGGGACAGATACGCAGTATTTT
TRBD1	TRBV7-2	TRBJ2-1	NA	CASSFRDSSYNEQFF	TGTGCCAGCAGCTTTAGGGACAGCTCCTACAATGAGCAGTTCTTC
NA	TRBV24-1	TRBJ2-1	NA	CATSQGREQFF	TGTGCCACCTCGCAGGGCCGGGAGCAGTTCTTC
NA	TRBV13	TRBJ1-2	NA	CASSTYWGRGFGYTF	TGTGCCAGCAGTACCTACTGGGGCAGGGGTTTCGGCTACACCTTC
NA	TRBV11-2	TRBJ2-5	NA	CASSLVRSREETQYF	TGTGCCAGCAGCTTAGTGAGGAGCCGGGAAGAGACCCAGTACTTC
NA	TRBV11-2	TRBJ2-7	NA	CASSLVSSYEQYF	TGTGCCAGCAGCTTAGTTAGCTCCTACGAGCAGTACTTC
TRBD2	TRBV2	TRBJ2-1	NA	CASSAPTTSGGYNEQFF	TGTGCCAGCAGTGCTCCCACCACTAGCGGGGGGTACAATGAGCAGTTCTTC
NA	TRBV2	TRBJ1-2	once	CASSEERDRRFGYTF	TGTGCCAGCAGTGAAGAGCGCGACAGGCGTTTTGGCTACACCTTC
NA	TRBV6-2/TRBV6-3	TRBJ2-3	NA	CASSYYRVPTDTQYF	TGTGCCAGCAGTTACTACAGGGTCCCCACAGATACGCAGTATTTT
NA	TRBV19	TRBJ2-6	once	CASRSDRISGANVLTF	TGTGCCAGTAGGTCAGACAGAATCTCTGGGGCCAACGTCCTGACTTTC
TRBD2	TRBV5-4	TRBJ2-3	NA	CASSLGTSGMEADTQYF	TGTGCCAGCAGCCTAGGGACTAGCGGGATGGAGGCAGATACGCAGTATTTT
TRBD2	TRBV28	TRBJ2-3	NA	CASGTSGRTDTQYF	TGTGCCAGCGGAACTAGCGGCCGCACAGATACGCAGTATTTT
TRBD2	TRBV24-1	TRBJ2-3	NA	CATRESGKDTQYF	TGTGCCACCAGGGAAAGCGGGAAGGATACGCAGTATTTT
NA	TRBV6-2/TRBV6-3	TRBJ1-3	NA	CASSYTRTAGLSGNTIYF	TGTGCCAGCAGTTATACCCGGACAGCGGGGCTCTCTGGAAACACCATATATTTT
TRBD2	TRBV19	TRBJ2-1	NA	CASSVRTSGSKYNEQFF	TGTGCCAGTAGTGTCAGGACTAGCGGGAGCAAATACAATGAGCAGTTCTTC
NA	TRBV11-1	TRBJ2-5	NA	CASSLQGMVTQYF	TGTGCCAGCAGCTTGCAGGGTATGGTGACCCAGTACTTC
TRBD1	TRBV5-1	TRBJ2-7	NA	CASSAQDRVDEQYF	TGCGCCAGCAGCGCACAGGACAGGGTCGACGAGCAGTACTTC
NA	TRBV5-1	TRBJ2-6	NA	CASSLSASSGANVLTF	TGCGCCAGCAGCTTATCTGCTAGCTCTGGGGCCAACGTCCTGACTTTC
TRBD1	TRBV6-5	TRBJ2-5	NA	CASSFGGGTGGETQYF	TGTGCCAGCAGTTTCGGGGGAGGGACAGGGGGGGAGACCCAGTACTTC
NA	TRBV6-5	TRBJ2-2	NA	CASNRGTGELFF	TGTGCCAGCAATCGGGGCACCGGGGAGCTGTTTTTT
TRBD2	TRBV29-1	TRBJ2-1	once	CSVEGLAGEREQFF	TGCAGCGTTGAAGGACTAGCGGGAGAGCGTGAGCAGTTCTTC
TRBD2	TRBV14	TRBJ2-5	few	CASSLIAGFQETQYF	TGTGCCAGCAGCCTCATAGCGGGATTCCAAGAGACCCAGTACTTC
TRBD1	TRBV29-1	TRBJ1-2	NA	CSAGQDHYGYGYTF	TGCAGCGCGGGACAGGACCACTATGGCTACGGCTACACCTTC
TRBD1	TRBV7-2	TRBJ1-6	NA	CASSLDRVATGSPLHF	TGTGCCAGCAGCTTGGACAGGGTCGCCACGGGATCACCCCTCCACTTT
NA	TRBV5-1	TRBJ1-6	once	CASSLGTVDSPLHF	TGCGCCAGCAGCTTGGGGACAGTGGACTCACCCCTCCACTTT
TRBD2	TRBV29-1	TRBJ2-1	NA	CSGSSGYNEQFF	TGCAGCGGCTCTAGCGGGTACAATGAGCAGTTCTTC
NA	TRBV5-4	TRBJ2-5	once	CASSLDPGQETQYF	TGTGCCAGCAGCTTGGATCCAGGACAAGAGACCCAGTACTTC
TRBD2	TRBV20-1	TRBJ2-5	NA	CSASGGRSGAGETQYF	TGCAGTGCTAGTGGTGGTAGGAGCGGGGCGGGAGAGACCCAGTACTTC
TRBD1	TRBV5-1	TRBJ2-1	NA	CASSRRTGMSNEQFF	TGCGCCAGCAGCAGAAGGACAGGGATGTCCAATGAGCAGTTCTTC
NA	TRBV6-5	TRBJ1-6	NA	CASNYNGGPSPLHF	TGTGCCAGCAATTATAATGGTGGGCCTTCACCCCTCCACTTT
TRBD1	TRBV7-9	TRBJ2-7	few	CASSFTGGTSEQYF	TGTGCCAGCAGTTTTACAGGGGGCACGAGCGAGCAGTACTTC
NA	TRBV15	TRBJ2-2	NA	CATSRGIIAGSSGELFF	TGTGCCACCAGCAGAGGGATTATCGCGGGAAGCTCCGGGGAGCTGTTTTTT
TRBD2	TRBV29-1	TRBJ2-7	NA	CSAGGSSGRASYEQYF	TGCAGCGCCGGAGGGTCTAGCGGGAGGGCCAGCTACGAGCAGTACTTC
NA	TRBV11-3	TRBJ2-1	NA	CASSLTGRSSGNEQFF	TGTGCCAGCAGCTTAACAGGGAGGAGTAGCGGGAATGAGCAGTTCTTC
TRBD1	TRBV28	TRBJ1-2	NA	CASNRRTGGGYGYTF	TGTGCCAGCAACCGAAGGACAGGGGGCGGCTATGGCTACACCTTC
TRBD2	TRBV19	TRBJ2-7	NA	CASSDGTTYEQYF	TGTGCCAGTAGCGACGGGACTACCTACGAGCAGTACTTC